A single sample gave rise to the 28 T cell receptor beta chains below, sequenced in a study of human T cells and chemical hapten exposure. Time point noted: pre-sensitization, week 0. Treatment defined: therapeutic diphenylcyclopropenone sensitization with weekly scalp DPC. MiXCR was run by TCRdb on the RACE reads, yielding one entry per CDR3 protein. In the table there are fewer than 70,000 distinct CDR3 sequences, about a tenth of which are singletons. The sequenced sample was whole blood, obtained in connection with sensitization to the hapten diphenylcyclopropenone (DPC). These receptors originate from a woman aged 45 to 65 with alopecia areata. Some clones in this sample may be carry-over from other donors' samples.

This rearrangement joins TRBV6-2 or TRBV6-3 to TRBJ2-4; D not resolved. The CDR3 totals 14 residues. Trimming removed 2 bases from V and 0 bases from J, with 5 bases in between. The germline gives CDR1 MNHEY, CDR2 SVGEGT. The CDR3 loop is CASSYDTAKNIQYF. DNA of the CDR3: TGTGCCAGCAGTTACGACACAGCCAAAAACATTCAGTACTTC.

This clonotype showed up just a few times. The rearrangement joins TRBV7-3 to TRBJ1-4, with D unclear. Germline loops: CDR1 SGHTA, CDR2 FQGTGA. Trimming stripped 8 bases from V and 5 bases from J, with 12 bases between. This CDR3 has 13 residues. CDR3 DNA: TGTGCCAGCTCGCGAGTGCCCAATGAAAAACTGTTTTTT. Protein sequence: CASSRVPNEKLFF.

This clonotype was detected ten times or more. V and J are TRBV5-1 and TRBJ2-5, with 12 bases identical to TRBD1. Germline V CDR1 and CDR2: SGHRS, YFSETQ. The length of the CDR3 is 16 residues. Trimming took 5 bases from V and 5 from J; bases not matched to a gene: 10. The CDR3 sequence: CASSYLGTGGVETQYF. CDR3 DNA: TGCGCCAGCAGTTATTTAGGGACAGGGGGCGTCGAGACCCAGTACTTC. Full variable domain (outside the CDR3, taken from reference TRBV5-1 and TRBJ2-5): KAGVTQTPRYLIKTRGQQVTLSCSPISGHRSVSWYQQTPGQGLQFLFEYFSETQRNKGNFPGRFSGRQFSNSRSEMNVSTLELGDSALYLCASSYLGTGGVETQYFGPGTRLLVL.

This clonotype was counted a few times. The chain carries TRBV6-2 or TRBV6-3 and TRBJ2-1; 14 nucleotides line up with TRBD2. V dropped 4 bases and J dropped 8; count of bases not matched to a gene: 13. Germline V gives CDR1 MNHEY, CDR2 SVGEGT. CDR3 size: 18 residues. DNA of the CDR3: TGTGCCAGCAGTTTCCGACTAGCGGGGGGGACAGAGGTTGATGAGCAGTTCTTC. Protein product: CASSFRLAGGTEVDEQFF.

This clonotype appeared a few times. The chain has TRBV6-5 and TRBJ2-5, with D uncertain. The V end lost 6 bases, the J end lost 5 bases, and 7 bases lay between the germline ends. CDR3 length: 11 amino acids. Per germline, CDR1 MNHEY and CDR2 SVGAGI. The CDR3 DNA follows: TGTGCCAGCAGCGCTTTGGAGACCCAGTACTTC. It translates to CASSALETQYF.

The chain carries TRBV7-2 and TRBJ2-1; D remains ambiguous. CDR3 size: 13 residues. V was clipped by 2 bases and J by 4 bases, with 6 bases between them. Germline CDR1 and CDR2: SGHTA and FQGNSA. The CDR3 loop is CASSLMRYNEQFF. DNA of the CDR3: TGTGCCAGCAGCTTAATGAGGTACAATGAGCAGTTCTTC.

V is TRBV9 and J is TRBJ1-4, with D perhaps TRBD1 (5 bases). CDR1 is SGDLS and CDR2 is YYNGEE in the germline V gene. Trimming took 7 bases from V and 6 from J, leaving 13 bases between them. The CDR3 sequence is 13 residues long. Here the CDR3 DNA reads TGTGCCAGCGGCGGGGACCGATATGAAAAACTGTTTTTT. Amino acids: CASGGDRYEKLFF. Combining the CDR3 with reference TRBV9 and TRBJ1-4 gives the whole variable domain DSGVTQTPKHLITATGQRVTLRCSPRSGDLSVYWYQQSLDQGLQFLIQYYNGEERAKGNILERFSAQQFPDLHSELNLSSLELGDSALYFCASGGDRYEKLFFGSGTQLSVL.

V is TRBV19 and J is TRBJ2-2; 8 bases are shared with TRBD2. The V gene's germline CDR1 is LNHDA and CDR2 SQIVND (reference sequence). This CDR3 spans 14 amino acids. Trimming removed 6 bases from V and 6 bases from J; junction bases left unmatched: 6. CDR3 region: CASRTGGGSGELFF. The CDR3 region has the DNA TGTGCCAGTAGGACTGGCGGGGGGTCCGGGGAGCTGTTTTTT. The whole variable domain, filled in from reference TRBV19 and TRBJ2-2, reads DGGITQSPKYLFRKEGQNVTLSCEQNLNHDAMYWYRQDPGQGLRLIYYSQIVNDFQKGDIAEGYSVSREKKESFPLTVTSAQKNPTAFYLCASRTGGGSGELFFGEGSRLTVL.

The chain combines TRBV11-1 with TRBJ2-3; D is ambiguous. The germline V and J ends were trimmed by 1 base and 6 bases, with 11 bases remaining between them. The CDR3 contains 14 residues. Germline CDR1 is SGHAT and CDR2 is FQDESV (reference sequence). DNA of the CDR3: TGTGCCAGCAGCTTAGGGATCGTCGCGGATACGCAGTATTTT. This gives the protein CASSLGIVADTQYF. Variable domain in full (rest from reference TRBV11-1 and TRBJ2-3): EAEVAQSPRYKITEKSQAVAFWCDPISGHATLYWYRQILGQGPELLVQFQDESVVDDSQLPKDRFSAERLKGVDSTLKIQPAELGDSAMYLCASSLGIVADTQYFGPGTRLTVL.

The sample holds a few counts of this clonotype. This chain connects TRBV5-1 to TRBJ2-3; 10 bases are shared with TRBD2. The J segment lost 0 bases and the V segment lost 0 bases, leaving 4 bases of the junction unmatched. Germline CDR1 SGHRS, CDR2 YFSETQ. The CDR3 spans 17 residues. CDR3 sequence (DNA): TGCGCCAGCAGCTTGGTCACTAGCGGGGCCAGCACAGATACGCAGTATTTT. It codes for CASSLVTSGASTDTQYF.

This clonotype was picked up a small number of times. The chain's CDR3 is CASSPQQGLSQETQYF. The DNA of the CDR3 is TGTGCCAGCAGTCCACAACAGGGTTTGAGCCAAGAGACCCAGTACTTC. The chain recombines TRBV12-3 or TRBV12-4 with TRBJ2-5, with D perhaps matching TRBD1 (6 bases). V lost 5 bases and J 1 base, leaving 17 bases between the germline ends. This CDR3 has 16 residues.

The rearrangement joins TRBV12-3 or TRBV12-4 to TRBJ2-6; D uncertain. This CDR3 region has 16 residues. V was pared by 7 bases and J by 0 bases, with 13 bases between. Here the CDR3 DNA reads TGTGCCAGCATCCGTTCAGGCCTCTCTGGGGCCAACGTCCTGACTTTC. This gives the protein CASIRSGLSGANVLTF.

V usage is TRBV7-2 and J usage is TRBJ2-2; D is perhaps TRBD1 or TRBD2 (6 bases each). V lost 0 bases and J 6 bases, leaving 8 bases between the germline ends. In germline, CDR1 is SGHTA, CDR2 FQGNSA. There are 14 residues in the CDR3. The CDR3 here is CASSLAGGAGELFF. Here the CDR3 DNA reads TGTGCCAGCAGCTTAGCCGGGGGCGCCGGGGAGCTGTTTTTT. The full variable domain, in which reference TRBV7-2 and TRBJ2-2 provide the parts outside the CDR3, is GAGVSQSPSNKVTEKGKDVELRCDPISGHTALYWYRQSLGQGLEFLIYFQGNSAPDKSGLPSDRFSAERTGGSVSTLTIQRTQQEDSAVYLCASSLAGGAGELFFGEGSRLTVL.

This CDR3 reads CASSLPRALGPGNTIYF. The CDR3 bases are TGTGCCAGCAGCTTACCCCGAGCCTTAGGGCCTGGAAACACCATATATTTT. The chain uses TRBV11-2 and TRBJ1-3; D remains ambiguous. CDR1 is SGHAT, CDR2 FQNNGV, per germline. V gave up 2 bases and J gave up 2 bases, with 16 bases separating them. There are 17 residues in the CDR3.

This clonotype was counted between two and nine times. This chain links TRBV30 with TRBJ2-2; no clear D gene. Looked up from germline, CDR1 is GTSNPN and CDR2 is SVGIG (reference sequence). Trimming took off 3 bases at V and 2 bases at J, with 4 bases between the two ends. This CDR3 is built from 12 residues. CDR3 protein: CAWRSNTGELFF. The CDR3 nucleotides read TGTGCCTGGAGGTCAAACACCGGGGAGCTGTTTTTT.

The V gene is TRBV7-2, the J gene TRBJ2-1, with a weak D call TRBD1 (5 bases). The CDR3 consists of 15 residues. Trimming shortened V by 5 bases and J by 4 bases, and 15 bases separated the two germline ends. Germline V gene sequence: CDR1 SGHTA, CDR2 FQGNSA. Here the CDR3 DNA reads TGTGCCAGCAGCCCCCCCGGACAAGTATACAATGAGCAGTTCTTC. Translating gives CASSPPGQVYNEQFF.

This clonotype has at least ten counts. CDR3 sequence: CASSLSSGAGNEQFF. The CDR3 bases are TGTGCCAGCAGCTTAAGTTCAGGGGCCGGGAATGAGCAGTTCTTC. The chain is built from TRBV7-3 and TRBJ2-1; possible D gene TRBD1, 6 bases. Germline V gene sequence: CDR1 SGHTA, CDR2 FQGTGA. This CDR3 has 15 residues. Trimming pared 1 base from V and 7 bases from J, leaving 14 bases between.

This clonotype was counted between two and nine times. V gene TRBV29-1 combines with J gene TRBJ1-2; no clear D gene. Germline V gene sequence: CDR1 SQVTM, CDR2 ANQGSEA. The V and J ends lost 3 bases and 6 bases respectively, with 2 bases between them. This CDR3 is 9 amino acids long. As DNA, the CDR3 is TGCAGCGTTGATCATGGCTACACCTTC. Protein: CSVDHGYTF.

This clonotype occurred a few times. The V call is TRBV7-7, the J call TRBJ2-1; tentative D call: TRBD2 (6 bases). V was pared by 5 bases and J by 4 bases, with 12 bases between. The CDR3 has 14 residues. CDR1 and CDR2 from the germline V gene are SSHAT and FNYEAQ (reference sequence). The CDR3 is CASSPGTDYNEQFF. The CDR3 nucleotides read TGTGCCAGCAGCCCGGGGACTGATTACAATGAGCAGTTCTTC.

The J gene is TRBJ1-5, the V gene TRBV7-9; 7 nucleotides agree with TRBD1. The CDR3 contains 16 residues. V lost 5 bases and J lost 3; bases outside the gene matches: 10. The V gene's germline CDR1 is SEHNR and CDR2 FQNEAQ (reference sequence). CDR3 sequence: CASSRNTGANNQPQHF. The CDR3 region has the DNA TGTGCCAGCAGCCGAAATACAGGGGCGAACAATCAGCCCCAGCATTTT.

This clonotype was recorded a few times. An end of the junction differs from the germline gene, which may be a read error. The CDR3 reads CASSTSGRIRGF. The CDR3 DNA follows: TGTGCCAGCAGCACAAGCGGGAGGATCCGGGGTTTT. This chain uses TRBV7-2 with TRBJ2-3; 9 bases align to TRBD2. This CDR3 comprises 12 residues. Germline lookup yields CDR1 SGHTA and CDR2 FQGNSA. Variable domain in full (rest from reference TRBV7-2 and TRBJ2-3): GAGVSQSPSNKVTEKGKDVELRCDPISGHTALYWYRQSLGQGLEFLIYFQGNSAPDKSGLPSDRFSAERTGGSVSTLTIQRTQQEDSAVYLCASSTSGRIRGFGPGTRLTVL.

The CDR3 protein is CATRASGSGNEQFF. The CDR3 nucleotides read TGTGCCACTCGGGCTAGCGGGAGTGGCAATGAGCAGTTCTTC. The rearrangement joins TRBV14 to TRBJ2-1; 10 nucleotides agree with TRBD2. V shed 10 bases, J shed 6 bases, and the junction held 9 bases outside the gene matches. The germline CDR1 and CDR2 sequences are SGHDN and FVKESK. The CDR3 loop spans 14 amino acids.

The table lists this clonotype with many counts. The rearrangement joins TRBV29-1 to TRBJ1-2; 7 positions match TRBD1. There are 16 residues in the CDR3. Germline values: CDR1 SQVTM, CDR2 ANQGSEA. Trimming took 6 bases from V and 3 from J; bases not matched to a gene: 16. The CDR3 coding sequence is TGCAGCGTCAGGGGGTCAGGGGGAGAGAGGGACTATGGCTACACCTTC. Its protein product is CSVRGSGGERDYGYTF.

This clonotype was counted many times. This chain connects TRBV7-6 to TRBJ2-1; the D is unclear. Germline V gene sequence: CDR1 SGHVS, CDR2 FNYEAQ. The ends were cut back, 5 bases at V and 4 bases at J, with 9 bases in the middle. The CDR3 runs to 13 residues. In nucleotides, the CDR3 is TGTGCCAGCAGCGGGTCGAAATACAATGAGCAGTTCTTC. Protein: CASSGSKYNEQFF.

The chain links TRBV12-3 or TRBV12-4 to TRBJ1-2; 11 nucleotides match TRBD1. The CDR3 has 14 residues. J was trimmed by 7 bases and V by 6 bases; bases with no gene match: 7. CDR3 nucleotide sequence: TGTGCCAGCAGCTCGGGACAGGGGGTGGTTGGCTACACCTTC. Protein sequence: CASSSGQGVVGYTF.

At least ten counts were recorded for this clonotype. V and J are TRBV2 and TRBJ1-1; D ambiguous. This CDR3 has 14 residues. Germline values: CDR1 SNHLY, CDR2 FYNNEI. V dropped 8 bases and J dropped 0 bases, with 13 bases sitting between them. In nucleotides, the CDR3 is TGTGCCAGCCCCGGGATAGGCATGAACACTGAAGCTTTCTTT. Translated, it gives CASPGIGMNTEAFF. Drawing the rest from reference TRBV2 and TRBJ1-1, the complete variable domain is EPEVTQTPSHQVTQMGQEVILRCVPISNHLYFYWYRQILGQKVEFLVSFYNNEISEKSEIFDDQFSVERPDGSNFTLKIRSTKLEDSAMYFCASPGIGMNTEAFFGQGTRLTVV.

This clonotype was observed many times. CDR3 sequence reads: CATSDFGGIGNNEQFF. CDR3 nucleotides: TGTGCCACCAGTGATTTTGGGGGGATAGGGAACAATGAGCAGTTCTTC. This chain uses TRBV24-1 with TRBJ2-1; D may be TRBD2 (6 bases). The CDR3 contains 16 residues. V was pared by 1 base and J by 5 bases, with 14 bases between. The germline V gene encodes CDR1 KGHDR and CDR2 SFDVKD.

This clonotype was seen more than once but under ten times. The chain joins TRBV5-4 to TRBJ1-2, with TRBD1 identical over 7 bases. This CDR3 region has 12 residues. J was trimmed by 6 bases and V by 7 bases; bases with no gene match: 6. Per germline, CDR1 SGHNT and CDR2 YYREEE (reference sequence). The CDR3 DNA sequence: TGTGCCAGCCACAGGGGAAGGGATGGCTACACCTTC. Amino acid sequence: CASHRGRDGYTF. The whole variable domain, filled in from reference TRBV5-4 and TRBJ1-2, reads ETGVTQSPTHLIKTRGQQVTLRCSSQSGHNTVSWYQQALGQGPQFIFQYYREEENGRGNFPPRFSGLQFPNYSSELNVNALELDDSALYLCASHRGRDGYTFGSGTRLTVV.